A selection of T cell receptor beta chains follows, all from one sample in a study of CD8 T cells in Susac syndrome. TCRdb fed the immunoSEQ multiplex PCR reads into MiXCR, producing one record per CDR3 protein. The sample contains 85,000 to 95,000 distinct CDR3 sequences, roughly 94% of which appear only once. The specimen sequenced was CD4+ T cells from PBMCs. The source of these receptors is a human donor with Susac syndrome. Both conserved end residues are part of each CDR3. Fields, in order: J gene, V gene, CDR3 protein.

J: TRBJ2-3
V: TRBV9
CDR3: CASSPWGQFSDTQYF

J: TRBJ2-5
V: TRBV10-2
CDR3: CASSEPGGVRETQYF

J: TRBJ2-3
V: TRBV20-1
CDR3: CSASMGLAGSDTQYF

J: TRBJ1-5
V: TRBV7-9
CDR3: CASSPPGPSNQPQHF

J: TRBJ2-5
V: TRBV5-1
CDR3: CASSLVQGDQETQYF

J: TRBJ2-1
V: TRBV20-1
CDR3: CSAPGLAHNEQFF

J: TRBJ1-1
V: TRBV5-1
CDR3: CASSFSGWDTEAFF

J: TRBJ2-1
V: TRBV6-2/TRBV6-3
CDR3: CASREFNEQFF

J: TRBJ2-7
V: TRBV25-1
CDR3: CASSAGDVRGACEQYF

J: TRBJ1-6
V: TRBV11-2
CDR3: CASSSYRESPLHF

J: TRBJ2-5
V: TRBV4-1
CDR3: CASSLSGGETQYF

J: TRBJ2-5
V: TRBV5-6
CDR3: CASSREGQGRETQYF

J: TRBJ2-5
V: TRBV6-5
CDR3: CASSYSGPTRGQETQYF

J: TRBJ2-2
V: TRBV7-9
CDR3: CASSPRLAGNTGELLF

J: TRBJ2-3
V: TRBV5-1
CDR3: CASNNPGGDTQYF